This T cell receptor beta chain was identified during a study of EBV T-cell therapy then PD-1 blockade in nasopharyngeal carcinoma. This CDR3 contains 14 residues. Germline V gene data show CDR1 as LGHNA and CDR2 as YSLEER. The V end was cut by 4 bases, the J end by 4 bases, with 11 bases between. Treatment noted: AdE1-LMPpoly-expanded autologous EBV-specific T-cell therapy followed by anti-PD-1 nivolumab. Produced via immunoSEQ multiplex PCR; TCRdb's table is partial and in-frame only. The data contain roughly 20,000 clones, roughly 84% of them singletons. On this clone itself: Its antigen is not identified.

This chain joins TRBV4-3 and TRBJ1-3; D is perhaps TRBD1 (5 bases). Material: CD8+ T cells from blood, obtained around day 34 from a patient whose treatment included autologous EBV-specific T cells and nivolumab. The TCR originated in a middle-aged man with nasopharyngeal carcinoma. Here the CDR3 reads CASSLGVVGNTIYF. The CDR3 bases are TGCGCCAGCAGCCTAGGGGTCGTGGGAAACACCATATATTTT.